Listed below are T cell receptor beta chains from one sample, sequenced in a study of response to subunit inactivated influenza vaccine. TCRdb fed the RT-PCR reads into MiXCR, producing one record per CDR3 protein. This sample yields fewer than 600,000 distinct CDR3 sequences, of which roughly 7.9% are seen a single time; roughly 14% belongs to the top ten. The sample was PBMCs from blood, taken less than 25 months after vaccination. The receptors come from a man aged 50 to 75 who received an inactivated influenza vaccine. The CDR3 runs from the conserved cysteine through the conserved F or W. The D gene is left open where the match is weak. A row's size may be missing; if present it is once, few, many or a size class.

V	size	J	D	DNA	CDR3
TRBV4-3	NA	TRBJ1-4	TRBD1	TGCGCCAGCAGCCAGGGACAGTTTGCAACTAATGAAAAACTGTTTTTT	CASSQGQFATNEKLFF
TRBV28	few	TRBJ1-6	TRBD1	TGTGCCAGCAGTCGGGACAGTCCTTATTCACCCCTCCACTTT	CASSRDSPYSPLHF
TRBV20-1	few	TRBJ2-7	NA	TGCAGTGCTAGAGTGGGAGTTGATAATCGTCAGTACTTC	CSARVGVDNRQYF
TRBV5-1	NA	TRBJ2-7	NA	TGCGCCAGCAGCTTGGATTCCCTCTACGAGCAGTACTTC	CASSLDSLYEQYF
TRBV10-3	many	TRBJ2-3	TRBD2	TGTGCCATAAAAGCCGAGCGGGGCTCTAGCACAGATACGCAGTATTTT	CAIKAERGSSTDTQYF
TRBV10-3	few	TRBJ2-7	TRBD1	TGTGCCATCAGTGGGGCCGGGACAGAGTACTACGAGCAGTACTTC	CAISGAGTEYYEQYF
TRBV15	NA	TRBJ2-2	NA	TGTGCCACCAGCAGAGGCTTAGTGGAGGCCGGGGAGCTGTTTTTT	CATSRGLVEAGELFF
TRBV20-1	few	TRBJ1-2	NA	TGCAGTGCCCAAGGGCTTAACTATGGCTACACCTTC	CSAQGLNYGYTF
TRBV4-3	NA	TRBJ1-2	NA	TGCGCCAGCAGCCCGGGACTGGGTCAGGGGACCTATGGCTACACCTTC	CASSPGLGQGTYGYTF
TRBV12-3/TRBV12-4	few	TRBJ1-5	NA	TGTGCCAGCAGTTTCCCCGGGGGCTCGCCCCAGCATTTT	CASSFPGGSPQHF
TRBV2	many	TRBJ2-7	TRBD1	TGTGCCAGCAGCTTTCTGGGACAGGGCTACGAGCAGTACTTC	CASSFLGQGYEQYF
TRBV12-3/TRBV12-4	few	TRBJ2-1	NA	TGTGCCAGCAGTGCATTATTGGGGATCTCCTACAATGAGCAGTTCTTC	CASSALLGISYNEQFF
TRBV18	few	TRBJ2-5	NA	TGTGCCAGCTCTATAGGGCAAAAAGAGACCCAGTACTTC	CASSIGQKETQYF
TRBV7-9	many	TRBJ1-1	TRBD1	TGTGCCAGCAGCTTATATTCGAGGACAGGGGAAGTTTTCTTT	CASSLYSRTGEVFF
TRBV6-5	few	TRBJ1-5	NA	TGTGCCAGCAGTTCAGAACACGGGCAAGGGCCCCAGCATTTT	CASSSEHGQGPQHF
TRBV20-1	many	TRBJ1-2	NA	TGCAGTGCTAGAGAATACCCCGGGACGGGGGATGGCTACACCTTC	CSAREYPGTGDGYTF
TRBV11-2	NA	TRBJ1-2	NA	TGTGCCAGCAGCTTAGAGGGCAGGGACAACTATGGCTACACCTTC	CASSLEGRDNYGYTF
TRBV27	NA	TRBJ1-5	TRBD1	TGTGCCAGCGGAGAGGACAGGGAAGGGCAGCCCCAGCATTTT	CASGEDREGQPQHF
TRBV7-2	few	TRBJ2-5	NA	TGTGCCAGCAGCCCCGCTTGGCGGGAGACCCAGTACTTC	CASSPAWRETQYF
TRBV6-5	many	TRBJ2-1	NA	TGTGCCAGCAGTTACAGGCGGCAGGCCAATGAGCAGTTCTTC	CASSYRRQANEQFF
TRBV5-1	many	TRBJ1-1	TRBD1	TGCGCCAGCAGCGAAACCGGGACAGGCGGCACTGAAGCTTTCTTT	CASSETGTGGTEAFF
TRBV28	few	TRBJ2-7	TRBD1	TGTGCCAGCAGCCAGACAGGGGGGGCCTACGAGCAGTACTTC	CASSQTGGAYEQYF
TRBV7-8	many	TRBJ2-5	NA	TGTGCCAGCAGCTTAGGTGGGGGGCCGAAGGAGACCCAGTACTTC	CASSLGGGPKETQYF